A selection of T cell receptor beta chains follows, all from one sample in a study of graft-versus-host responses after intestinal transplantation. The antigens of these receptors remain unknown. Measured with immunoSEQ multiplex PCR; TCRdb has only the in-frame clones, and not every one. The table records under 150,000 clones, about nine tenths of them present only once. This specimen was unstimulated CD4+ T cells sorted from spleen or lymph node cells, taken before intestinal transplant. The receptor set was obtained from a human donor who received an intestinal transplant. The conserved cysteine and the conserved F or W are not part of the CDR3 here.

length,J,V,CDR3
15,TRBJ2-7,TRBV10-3,AISDRGENLGSYEQY
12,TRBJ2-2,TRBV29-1,SGSGTANTGELF
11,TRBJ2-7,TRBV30,AWSGGLEYEQY
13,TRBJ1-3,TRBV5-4,ASSIGLSSGNTIY
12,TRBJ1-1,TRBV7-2,ASSLVYSSTEAF
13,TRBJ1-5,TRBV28,ASSPGRGSNQPQH
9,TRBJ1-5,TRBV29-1,SVSQGRPQH
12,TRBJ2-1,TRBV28,ASSLWERGHEQF
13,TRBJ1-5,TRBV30,AWSQGAQGNQPQH
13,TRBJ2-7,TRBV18,ASSPRTGGTGEQY
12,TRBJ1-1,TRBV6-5,ASRGQGMNTEAF
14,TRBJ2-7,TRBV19,ASSTMADRRPYEQY
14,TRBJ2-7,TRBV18,ASSPLPRVGSYEQY
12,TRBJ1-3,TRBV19,ASSTGGSGNTIY
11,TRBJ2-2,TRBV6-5,ASGLTNTGELF
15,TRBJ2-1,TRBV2,ASSGVPKTNSYNEQF
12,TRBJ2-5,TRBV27,ASSSGTSGETQY
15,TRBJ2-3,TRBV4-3,ASSQRGGTGRTDTQY
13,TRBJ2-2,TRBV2,AIPGLAFNTGELF
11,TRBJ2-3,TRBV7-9,ASSSGGTDTQY
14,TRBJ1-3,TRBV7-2,ASSPRTGGAGNTIY
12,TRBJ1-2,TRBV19,ASSIEAGSYGYT
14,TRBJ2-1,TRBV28,ASRSLWREVNNEQF
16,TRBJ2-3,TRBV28,ASSWGTSGPPHQDTQY
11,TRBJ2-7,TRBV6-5,ASSFFGPYEQY
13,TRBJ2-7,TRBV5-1,ALRGLHQLYYEQY
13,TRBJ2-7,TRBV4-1,ASSQEGQGPYEQY
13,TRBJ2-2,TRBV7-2,ASSLQGANTGELF
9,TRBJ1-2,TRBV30,ASVRARGYT